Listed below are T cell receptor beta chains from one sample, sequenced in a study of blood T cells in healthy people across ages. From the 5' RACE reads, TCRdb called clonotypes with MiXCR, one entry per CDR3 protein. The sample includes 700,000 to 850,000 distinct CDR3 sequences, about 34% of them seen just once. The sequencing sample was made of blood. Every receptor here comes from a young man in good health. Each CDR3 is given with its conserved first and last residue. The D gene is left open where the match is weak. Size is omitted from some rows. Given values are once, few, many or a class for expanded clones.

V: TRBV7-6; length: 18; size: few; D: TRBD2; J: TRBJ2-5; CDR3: CASSLIPGTSGGRETQYF; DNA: TGTGCCAGCAGCTTAATACCAGGGACTAGCGGGGGAAGGGAGACCCAGTACTTC
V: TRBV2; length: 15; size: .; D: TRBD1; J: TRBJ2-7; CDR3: CASSFMGTGDREQYF; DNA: TGTGCCAGCAGTTTTATGGGGACAGGGGATCGTGAGCAGTACTTC
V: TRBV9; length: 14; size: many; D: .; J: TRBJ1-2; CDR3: CASSVGTTNYGYTF; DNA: TGTGCCAGCAGCGTCGGGACGACGAACTATGGCTACACCTTC
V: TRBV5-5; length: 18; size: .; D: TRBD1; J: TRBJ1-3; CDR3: CASSYGDRGLPEGNTIYF; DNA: TGTGCCAGCAGCTATGGGGACAGGGGACTCCCTGAAGGAAACACCATATATTTT
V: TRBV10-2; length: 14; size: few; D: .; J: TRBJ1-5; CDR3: CASSEGEGQQPQHF; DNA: TGCGCCAGCAGTGAGGGGGAGGGCCAGCAGCCCCAGCATTTT
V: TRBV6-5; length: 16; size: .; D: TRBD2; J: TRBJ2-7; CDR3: CASSYSRVAGGNEQYF; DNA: TGTGCCAGCAGTTACTCGAGGGTAGCGGGGGGCAATGAGCAGTACTTC
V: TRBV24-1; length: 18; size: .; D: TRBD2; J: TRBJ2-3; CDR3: CATSDFNPGLAGSDTQYF; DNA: TGTGCCACCAGTGACTTCAACCCGGGACTAGCGGGTTCAGATACGCAGTATTTT
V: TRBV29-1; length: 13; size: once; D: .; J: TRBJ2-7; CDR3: CSVVGDSTYEQYF; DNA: TGCAGCGTTGTTGGGGACTCGACTTACGAGCAGTACTTC
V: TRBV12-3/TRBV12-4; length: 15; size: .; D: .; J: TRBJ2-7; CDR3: CASSLISGNLNEQYF; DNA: TGTGCCAGCAGTTTAATAAGTGGGAATCTAAATGAGCAGTACTTC
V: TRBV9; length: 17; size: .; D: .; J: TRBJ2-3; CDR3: CASSVGTPSGLMDTQYF; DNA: TGTGCCAGCAGCGTAGGCACCCCAAGCGGGCTTATGGATACGCAGTATTTT
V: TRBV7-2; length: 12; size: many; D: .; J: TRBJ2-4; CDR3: CASSLYVNIQYF; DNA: TGTGCCAGCAGCTTATATGTGAACATTCAGTACTTC
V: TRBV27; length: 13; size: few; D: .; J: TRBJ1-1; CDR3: CASRWATNTEAFF; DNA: TGTGCCAGCAGGTGGGCTACGAACACTGAAGCTTTCTTT
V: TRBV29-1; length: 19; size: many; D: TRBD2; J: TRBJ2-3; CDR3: CSVEGLAGTLVPSTDTQYF; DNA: TGCAGCGTTGAAGGACTAGCGGGGACCCTTGTGCCTAGCACAGATACGCAGTATTTT
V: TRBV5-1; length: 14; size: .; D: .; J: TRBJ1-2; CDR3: CASSRPGQDYGYTF; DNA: TGCGCCAGCAGCCGGCCTGGACAAGACTATGGCTACACCTTC
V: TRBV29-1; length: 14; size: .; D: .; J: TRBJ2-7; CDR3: CSVERAETYNEQYF; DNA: TGCAGCGTTGAACGGGCGGAGACGTACAATGAGCAGTACTTC
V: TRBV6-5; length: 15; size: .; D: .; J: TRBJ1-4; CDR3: CASSYSVRNPGKLFF; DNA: TGTGCCAGCAGTTACTCGGTCCGGAACCCGGGAAAACTGTTTTTT
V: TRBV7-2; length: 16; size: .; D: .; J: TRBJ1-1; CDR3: CASSPLGFHVDTEAFF; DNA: TGTGCCAGCAGCCCTTTAGGTTTTCATGTTGACACTGAAGCTTTCTTT
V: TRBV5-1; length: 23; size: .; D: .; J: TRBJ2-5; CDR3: CASSSRRPSDTGRRVGSQETQYF; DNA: TGCGCCAGCAGCAGCCGAAGACCTAGTGACACGGGACGAAGAGTGGGGTCCCAAGAGACCCAGTACTTC
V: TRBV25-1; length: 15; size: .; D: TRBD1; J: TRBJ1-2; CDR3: CASSEAGGVPFGYTF; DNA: TGTGCCAGCAGTGAAGCAGGGGGCGTCCCATTTGGCTACACCTTC
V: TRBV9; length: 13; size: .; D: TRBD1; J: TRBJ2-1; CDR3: CASSFQGDNEQFF; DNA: TGTGCCAGCAGCTTCCAGGGGGACAATGAGCAGTTCTTC
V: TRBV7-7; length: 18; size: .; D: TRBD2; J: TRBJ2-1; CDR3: CASSEAGTSGGTYNEQFF; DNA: TGTGCTAGCAGCGAGGCCGGGACTAGCGGGGGTACCTACAATGAGCAGTTCTTC
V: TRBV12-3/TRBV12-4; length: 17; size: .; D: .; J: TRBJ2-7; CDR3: CASSLWGLARSYNEQYF; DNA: TGTGCCAGCAGTCTGTGGGGCCTCGCGCGCTCCTACAATGAGCAGTACTTC
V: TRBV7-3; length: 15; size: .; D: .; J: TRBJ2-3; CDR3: CASSPGGEHTDTQYF; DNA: TGTGCCAGCAGCCCAGGGGGGGAACACACAGATACGCAGTATTTT
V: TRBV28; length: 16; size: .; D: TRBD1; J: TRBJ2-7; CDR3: CASSQTGTGKGYEQYF; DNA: TGTGCCAGCAGTCAAACCGGGACAGGGAAAGGATACGAGCAGTACTTC
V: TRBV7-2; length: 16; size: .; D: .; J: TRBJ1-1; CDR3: CASGRDQGGVFTEAFF; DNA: TGTGCCAGCGGCCGCGACCAAGGGGGTGTATTTACTGAAGCTTTCTTT
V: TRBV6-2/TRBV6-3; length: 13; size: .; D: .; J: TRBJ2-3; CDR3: CASSDIRGRTQYF; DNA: TGTGCCAGCAGTGACATCCGCGGACGTACGCAGTATTTT
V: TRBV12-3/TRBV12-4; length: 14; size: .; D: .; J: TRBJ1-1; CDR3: CASGPGHANTEAFF; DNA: TGTGCCAGCGGCCCTGGACACGCTAACACTGAAGCTTTCTTT
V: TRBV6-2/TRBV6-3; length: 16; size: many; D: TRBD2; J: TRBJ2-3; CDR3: CASSYPGLAGTDTQYF; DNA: TGTGCCAGCAGTTACCCGGGACTAGCCGGCACAGATACGCAGTATTTT
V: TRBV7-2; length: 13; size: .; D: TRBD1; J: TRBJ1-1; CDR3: CASSLAQGGPAFF; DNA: TGTGCCAGCAGCTTAGCCCAGGGGGGCCCAGCTTTCTTT
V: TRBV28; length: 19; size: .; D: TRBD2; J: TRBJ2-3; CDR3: CASSVGLGLAGGNTDMQYF; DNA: TGTGCCAGCAGTGTGGGTTTGGGACTAGCGGGGGGGAACACAGATATGCAGTATTTT
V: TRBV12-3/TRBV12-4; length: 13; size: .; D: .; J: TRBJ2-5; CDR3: CASRHWGQETQYF; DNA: TGTGCCAGCAGGCACTGGGGCCAAGAGACCCAGTACTTC
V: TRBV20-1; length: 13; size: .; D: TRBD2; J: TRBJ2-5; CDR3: CSAHRTRRETQYF; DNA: TGCAGTGCTCACAGGACTAGGCGAGAGACCCAGTACTTC
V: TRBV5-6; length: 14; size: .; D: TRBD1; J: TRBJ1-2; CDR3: CASSSGQKNYGYTF; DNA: TGTGCCAGCAGCTCGGGACAGAAAAACTATGGCTACACCTTC
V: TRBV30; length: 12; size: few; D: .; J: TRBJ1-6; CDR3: CAWTGYNSPLHF; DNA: TGTGCCTGGACAGGATATAATTCACCCCTCCACTTT
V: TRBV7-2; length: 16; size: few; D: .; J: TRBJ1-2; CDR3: CASSLDFTGANYGYTF; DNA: TGTGCCAGCAGCTTAGATTTTACTGGGGCCAACTATGGCTACACCTTC
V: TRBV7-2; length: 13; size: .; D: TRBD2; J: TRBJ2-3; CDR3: CASSLGSGGAQYF; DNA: TGTGCCAGCAGCTTAGGTTCGGGGGGGGCGCAGTATTTT
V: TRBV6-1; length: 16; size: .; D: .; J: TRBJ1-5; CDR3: CASSEIWGSSNQPQHF; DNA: TGTGCCAGCAGTGAAATTTGGGGGTCGAGCAATCAGCCCCAGCATTTT
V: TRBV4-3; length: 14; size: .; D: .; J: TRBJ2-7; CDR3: CASSQDRTGNEQYF; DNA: TGCGCCAGCAGCCAAGATAGAACGGGGAATGAGCAGTACTTC
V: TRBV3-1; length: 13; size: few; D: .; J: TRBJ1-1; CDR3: CASSPNRGVEAFF; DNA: TGTGCCAGCAGCCCCAACCGGGGAGTTGAAGCTTTCTTT
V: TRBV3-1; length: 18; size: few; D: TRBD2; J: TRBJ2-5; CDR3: CASSQEGRDYSNQETQYF; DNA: TGTGCCAGCAGCCAAGAAGGCAGGGACTACTCCAACCAAGAGACCCAGTACTTC
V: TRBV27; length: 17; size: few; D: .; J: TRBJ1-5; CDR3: CASSLFFPGESNQPQHF; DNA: TGTGCCAGCAGTTTATTCTTCCCGGGGGAGTCGAATCAGCCCCAGCATTTT
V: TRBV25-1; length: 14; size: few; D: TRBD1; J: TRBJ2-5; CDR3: CASRPTGGDETQYF; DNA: TGTGCCAGCAGACCGACAGGGGGCGATGAGACCCAGTACTTC
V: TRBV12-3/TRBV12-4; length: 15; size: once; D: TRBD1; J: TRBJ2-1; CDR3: CASSLTGTGGDEQFF; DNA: TGTGCCAGCAGTCTAACCGGGACAGGGGGCGATGAGCAGTTCTTC
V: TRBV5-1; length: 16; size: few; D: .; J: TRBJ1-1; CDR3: CASSPASEFMNTEAFF; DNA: TGCGCCAGCAGCCCGGCCAGTGAGTTCATGAACACTGAAGCTTTCTTT
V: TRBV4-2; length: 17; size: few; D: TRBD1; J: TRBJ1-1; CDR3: CASSPTAGGPLNTEAFF; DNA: TGTGCCAGCAGCCCTACGGCAGGGGGCCCCTTAAACACTGAAGCTTTCTTT
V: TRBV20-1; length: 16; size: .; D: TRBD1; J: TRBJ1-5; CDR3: CSARDWRQGTSQPQHF; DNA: TGCAGTGCTAGAGATTGGCGACAGGGAACGAGTCAGCCCCAGCATTTT
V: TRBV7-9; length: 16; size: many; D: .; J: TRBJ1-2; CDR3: CASTFRVVAPNYGYTF; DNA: TGTGCCAGCACCTTCCGGGTGGTTGCCCCTAACTATGGCTACACCTTC
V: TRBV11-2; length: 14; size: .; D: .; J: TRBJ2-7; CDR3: CASSLGENSYEQYF; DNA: TGTGCCAGCAGCCTAGGGGAGAACTCCTACGAGCAGTACTTC
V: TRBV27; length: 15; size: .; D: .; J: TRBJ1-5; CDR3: CASRPDPYSNQPQHF; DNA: TGTGCCAGCAGACCGGACCCATATAGCAATCAGCCCCAGCATTTT
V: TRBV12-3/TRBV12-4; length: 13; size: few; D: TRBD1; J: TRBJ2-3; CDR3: CASSPGQGATQYF; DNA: TGTGCCAGCAGCCCAGGACAGGGGGCTACGCAGTATTTT
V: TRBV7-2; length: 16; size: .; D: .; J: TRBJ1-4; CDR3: CASSLVRGSGNEKLFF; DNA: TGTGCCAGCAGCTTAGTTCGAGGGTCGGGGAACGAAAAACTGTTTTTT